The 25 T cell receptor beta chains below all came from one sample that was sequenced in a study of T cells expressing NK-cell markers. From the 5' RACE reads, TCRdb lists one entry per CDR3 protein and no DNA. Reported are over 150,000 distinct CDR3 sequences; the ten largest clones contain 37%. Sequencing was carried out using blood T cells: a sorted CD56 or NKG2C T cell subset, CD4+ or CD8+ T cells, or bulk PBMC T cells (not recorded which). Receptor source: a woman aged 45-60 years in good health.

The chain carries TRBV12-3 or TRBV12-4 and TRBJ2-4; TCRdb designates TRBD2, a call that cannot be tested without DNA. CDR3 length: 13 residues. The CDR3 region is CASSEGLAGEGYF.

V gene TRBV12-3 or TRBV12-4 combines with J gene TRBJ2-2; TCRdb outputs TRBD2, but without DNA this stays unchecked. CDR3 size: 16 residues. The CDR3 spells CASSIKGGLSTGELFF.

The chain joins TRBV27 to TRBJ2-6. Germline V lookup: CDR1 MNHEY, CDR2 SMNVEV (reference sequence). CDR3 size: 15 residues. This chain's CDR3 is CASSFIEFGANVLTF.

V is TRBV12-3 or TRBV12-4 and J is TRBJ1-5. The CDR3 has 15 amino acids. The CDR3 is CASSLKGYSNQPQHF.

The chain links TRBV3-1 to TRBJ2-3; TCRdb picks TRBD2, but there is no DNA to check that call. This CDR3 region has 17 residues. Germline assignment: CDR1 LGHDT and CDR2 YNNKEL (reference sequence). CDR3 sequence: CASSQDFTSGRADTQYF.

The CDR3 sequence: CASSPPPRTGFYEQYF. J is TRBJ2-7 and V is TRBV12-3 or TRBV12-4; the D call of TRBD1 rests on TCRdb alone, since no DNA is present to check it. The CDR3 is 16 amino acids.

V usage is TRBV20-1 and J usage is TRBJ1-2; TCRdb's D gene call, TRBD1, goes unchecked for lack of DNA. Germline CDR1 reads DFQATT; CDR2 reads SNEGSKA (reference sequence). This CDR3 spans 14 amino acids. CDR3 residues: CSAKGGGRYYGYTF.

J is TRBJ1-5 and V is TRBV19; TCRdb designates TRBD1, a call that cannot be tested without DNA. Looked up from germline, CDR1 is LNHDA and CDR2 is SQIVND (reference sequence). This CDR3 spans 12 amino acids. This CDR3 reads CASGLGHQPQHF.

The chain joins TRBV28 to TRBJ1-4. Germline V lookup: CDR1 MDHEN, CDR2 SYDVKM. CDR3 length: 15 amino acids. The CDR3 region is CASSSEGQSNEKLFF.

The rearrangement joins TRBV4-1 to TRBJ2-1; as DNA is missing, the TRBD1 call by TCRdb cannot be tested. Germline CDR1 MGHRA, CDR2 YSYEKL. The CDR3 contains 14 residues. The CDR3 is CASSQEGGRNEQFF.

V usage is TRBV24-1 and J usage is TRBJ2-3; TCRdb's D gene call, TRBD1, goes unchecked for lack of DNA. The CDR3 consists of 13 residues. In germline, CDR1 is KGHDR, CDR2 SFDVKD. This CDR3 is CATSAGDPDTQYF.

The genes are TRBV30 and TRBJ2-1. Germline CDR1 reads GTSNPN; CDR2 reads SVGIG (reference sequence). The CDR3 runs 11 residues. CDR3 sequence: CAWSVQEEEFF.

This chain connects TRBV3-1 to TRBJ2-7. The CDR3 covers 13 residues. Germline CDR1 and CDR2: LGHDT and YNNKEL (reference sequence). CDR3 residues: CASSQIGEGEQYF.

The chain recombines TRBV6-5 with TRBJ2-1; TCRdb selects TRBD1, and the lack of DNA leaves this call unchecked. Germline assignment: CDR1 MNHEY and CDR2 SVGAGI. The length of the CDR3 is 15 residues. CDR3 region: CASSSLTISYNEQFF.

CDR3 sequence: CASSQENRETQYF. The V and J genes are TRBV3-1 and TRBJ2-5. This CDR3 has 13 residues. CDR1 and CDR2 from the germline V gene are LGHDT and YNNKEL (reference sequence).

The chain employs TRBV20-1 and TRBJ2-1; the D call from TCRdb, TRBD2, cannot be confirmed without DNA. The CDR3 sequence is 18 residues long. Looked up from germline, CDR1 is DFQATT and CDR2 is SNEGSKA (reference sequence). The CDR3 is CSARTTIEREYNEYEQFF.

The rearrangement uses TRBV12-5 and TRBJ2-1. Germline loops: CDR1 LGHNT, CDR2 FRNRAP. This CDR3 region has 12 residues. CDR3 loop: CASGLLDNEQFF.

J is TRBJ2-7 and V is TRBV12-5. The CDR3 loop spans 12 amino acids. Germline loops: CDR1 LGHNT, CDR2 FRNRAP. The CDR3 spells CASGYLEYEQYF.

This chain connects TRBV7-9 to TRBJ2-1. Germline V CDR1 and CDR2: SEHNR, FQNEAQ (reference sequence). CDR3 length: 13 residues. CDR3 residues: CASSPDLNDEQFF.

The rearrangement uses TRBV5-5 and TRBJ2-7. Per germline, CDR1 SGHKS and CDR2 YYEKEE (reference sequence). This CDR3 has 15 amino acids. CDR3 amino acids: CASSMESAVGYEQYF.

The chain joins TRBV29-1 to TRBJ2-3; the TCRdb call, TRBD1, lacks DNA for checking. The CDR3 runs to 13 residues. CDR1 and CDR2 (germline): SQVTM, ANQGSEA. CDR3 loop: CSAEGGTSYTQYF.

The V and J genes are TRBV6-1 and TRBJ2-3; the TCRdb call, TRBD1, lacks DNA for checking. The CDR3 extends over 14 amino acids. Germline CDR1 is MNHNS and CDR2 is SASEGT. Here the CDR3 reads CASSAGDGADTQYF.

CDR3 loop: CSARGAGEQYF. The chain joins TRBV20-1 to TRBJ2-7; TCRdb indicates TRBD1, and absent DNA this call remains unverified. Germline-derived CDR1 and CDR2 are DFQATT and SNEGSKA (reference sequence). The CDR3 covers 11 residues.

This sequence joins TRBV27 and TRBJ1-1; TCRdb calls TRBD1, which cannot be checked without DNA. Germline loops: CDR1 MNHEY, CDR2 SMNVEV (reference sequence). This CDR3 spans 15 amino acids. This CDR3 reads CASRPIQQGYTEAFF.

The rearrangement links TRBV12-3 or TRBV12-4 to TRBJ2-5; the D gene TCRdb calls, TRBD2, cannot be checked with no DNA. The CDR3 runs 14 residues. CDR3 loop: CASSLVGPSETQYF.